The rows below give T cell receptor beta chains drawn from one sample of a study of identical twins. TCRdb re-called the 5' RACE reads with MiXCR, one entry per CDR3 protein. The table has about 150,000 distinct CDR3 sequences, roughly 3.5% seen once; the top ten hold around 8.1%. The material sequenced was memory T cells sorted from blood. These receptors were taken from a man between 18 and 29 years old in good health. The CDR3 runs from the conserved cysteine through the conserved F or W. D genes are given only for firm matches. Size is stated for part of the rows, as once, few or many counts, or as a class when the clone is expanded.

d_call: TRBD2; j_call: TRBJ2-3; clone_size: many; v_call: TRBV30; cdr3_aa: CAWSPGLAGLHSTDTQYF; cdr3_nt: TGTGCCTGGAGTCCTGGACTAGCGGGATTACATAGCACAGATACGCAGTATTTT
d_call: NA; j_call: TRBJ1-6; clone_size: NA; v_call: TRBV2; cdr3_aa: CASSELGGGRSPLHF; cdr3_nt: TGTGCCAGCAGTGAATTAGGGGGAGGAAGATCACCCCTCCACTTT
d_call: NA; j_call: TRBJ1-5; clone_size: many; v_call: TRBV12-3/TRBV12-4; cdr3_aa: CASSPKGRQPQHF; cdr3_nt: TGTGCCAGCAGCCCTAAGGGACGTCAGCCCCAGCATTTT
d_call: NA; j_call: TRBJ2-6; clone_size: many; v_call: TRBV7-9; cdr3_aa: CASSLSAGTGANVLTF; cdr3_nt: TGTGCCAGCAGCTTAAGTGCAGGAACTGGGGCCAACGTCCTGACTTTC
d_call: TRBD1; j_call: TRBJ1-6; clone_size: many; v_call: TRBV20-1; cdr3_aa: CSANPPGQGYSPLHF; cdr3_nt: TGCAGTGCTAACCCACCCGGACAGGGGTACTCACCCCTCCACTTT
d_call: TRBD1; j_call: TRBJ2-3; clone_size: many; v_call: TRBV7-6; cdr3_aa: CASSLQTGPRDTQYF; cdr3_nt: TGTGCCAGCAGCCTTCAGACAGGGCCAAGAGATACGCAGTATTTT
d_call: TRBD2; j_call: TRBJ2-1; clone_size: NA; v_call: TRBV19; cdr3_aa: CASSVTSGRSRGQFF; cdr3_nt: TGTGCCAGTAGTGTCACTAGCGGGAGGAGTAGAGGGCAGTTCTTC
d_call: NA; j_call: TRBJ2-3; clone_size: many; v_call: TRBV5-1; cdr3_aa: CASSPQAGRVTDTQYF; cdr3_nt: TGCGCCAGCAGCCCCCAGGCGGGCCGGGTCACAGATACGCAGTATTTT
d_call: NA; j_call: TRBJ2-1; clone_size: many; v_call: TRBV12-3/TRBV12-4; cdr3_aa: CASNRRGFYNEQFF; cdr3_nt: TGTGCCAGCAACCGAAGGGGGTTTTACAATGAGCAGTTCTTC
d_call: NA; j_call: TRBJ2-3; clone_size: many; v_call: TRBV4-2; cdr3_aa: CASSQDGTSTDTQYF; cdr3_nt: TGTGCCAGCAGCCAAGATGGGACTTCCACAGATACGCAGTATTTT
d_call: NA; j_call: TRBJ2-7; clone_size: many; v_call: TRBV7-2; cdr3_aa: CASSLGALEQYF; cdr3_nt: TGTGCCAGCAGCTTAGGGGCGCTCGAGCAGTACTTC
d_call: NA; j_call: TRBJ2-2; clone_size: many; v_call: TRBV28; cdr3_aa: CASSLIDLTGELFF; cdr3_nt: TGTGCCAGCAGTCTAATAGATCTCACCGGGGAGCTGTTTTTT
d_call: NA; j_call: TRBJ2-7; clone_size: many; v_call: TRBV28; cdr3_aa: CATQFRGKTHEQYF; cdr3_nt: TGTGCCACCCAGTTTAGGGGAAAGACCCACGAGCAGTACTTC
d_call: NA; j_call: TRBJ2-1; clone_size: many; v_call: TRBV24-1; cdr3_aa: CATSDALRDEQFF; cdr3_nt: TGTGCCACCAGTGATGCCCTTCGGGATGAGCAGTTCTTC
d_call: TRBD2; j_call: TRBJ2-1; clone_size: many; v_call: TRBV3-1; cdr3_aa: CASSHLSGRDFNEQFF; cdr3_nt: TGTGCCAGCAGCCACCTTAGCGGGAGGGATTTCAATGAGCAGTTCTTC
d_call: TRBD1; j_call: TRBJ2-3; clone_size: many; v_call: TRBV18; cdr3_aa: CASSRQTDRVDTQYF; cdr3_nt: TGTGCCAGCTCCCGTCAAACGGACAGGGTTGATACGCAGTATTTT
d_call: NA; j_call: TRBJ1-4; clone_size: many; v_call: TRBV28; cdr3_aa: CASSLLAGAEKLFF; cdr3_nt: TGTGCCAGCAGTTTATTGGCCGGGGCTGAAAAACTGTTTTTT
d_call: NA; j_call: TRBJ1-2; clone_size: many; v_call: TRBV5-1; cdr3_aa: CASSLGGVPGYTF; cdr3_nt: TGCGCCAGCAGCTTGGGGGGGGTCCCTGGCTACACCTTC
d_call: NA; j_call: TRBJ2-7; clone_size: many; v_call: TRBV7-9; cdr3_aa: CASSTTHEQYF; cdr3_nt: TGTGCCAGCTCTACTACCCACGAGCAGTACTTC
d_call: TRBD1; j_call: TRBJ2-2; clone_size: many; v_call: TRBV30; cdr3_aa: CAGTGYTGELFF; cdr3_nt: TGTGCCGGGACAGGCTACACCGGGGAGCTGTTTTTT
d_call: NA; j_call: TRBJ1-5; clone_size: NA; v_call: TRBV18; cdr3_aa: CASSSLPGGDQPQHF; cdr3_nt: TGTGCCAGCTCGTCACTGCCGGGGGGCGATCAGCCCCAGCATTTT
d_call: TRBD2; j_call: TRBJ2-5; clone_size: many; v_call: TRBV12-3/TRBV12-4; cdr3_aa: CASSLGGSLGETQYF; cdr3_nt: TGTGCCAGCAGTTTGGGCGGGAGTCTTGGAGAGACCCAGTACTTC
d_call: NA; j_call: TRBJ1-2; clone_size: many; v_call: TRBV7-9; cdr3_aa: CASGRGIPYGYTF; cdr3_nt: TGTGCCAGCGGAAGAGGGATTCCCTATGGCTACACCTTC
d_call: TRBD1; j_call: TRBJ2-3; clone_size: few; v_call: TRBV3-1; cdr3_aa: CASSKALGQGAADTQYF; cdr3_nt: TGTGCCAGCAGCAAAGCCCTGGGACAGGGGGCCGCAGATACGCAGTATTTT
d_call: NA; j_call: TRBJ1-3; clone_size: many; v_call: TRBV12-3/TRBV12-4; cdr3_aa: CASNMDVSSGNTIYF; cdr3_nt: TGTGCCAGCAACATGGACGTTAGCTCTGGAAACACCATATATTTT
d_call: NA; j_call: TRBJ2-3; clone_size: many; v_call: TRBV7-8; cdr3_aa: CASSGTEQLTDTQYF; cdr3_nt: TGTGCCAGCAGCGGCACAGAACAGCTCACAGATACGCAGTATTTT
d_call: TRBD2; j_call: TRBJ2-1; clone_size: NA; v_call: TRBV15; cdr3_aa: CATSTGLAEHEQFF; cdr3_nt: TGTGCCACCAGCACGGGACTAGCTGAACATGAGCAGTTCTTC
d_call: NA; j_call: TRBJ2-3; clone_size: many; v_call: TRBV5-1; cdr3_aa: CASSLEVPTDTQYF; cdr3_nt: TGCGCCAGCAGCTTGGAGGTCCCCACAGATACGCAGTATTTT
d_call: TRBD1; j_call: TRBJ2-7; clone_size: many; v_call: TRBV9; cdr3_aa: CASSNRDSLEQYF; cdr3_nt: TGTGCCAGCAGCAACCGGGACAGTTTAGAGCAGTACTTC
d_call: NA; j_call: TRBJ2-5; clone_size: many; v_call: TRBV6-2/TRBV6-3; cdr3_aa: CASSFPDSKRTQYF; cdr3_nt: TGTGCCAGCAGTTTTCCGGACTCCAAGAGGACCCAGTACTTC
d_call: NA; j_call: TRBJ2-1; clone_size: many; v_call: TRBV5-5; cdr3_aa: CASSSVPQVVEQFF; cdr3_nt: TGTGCCAGCAGCTCCGTTCCCCAGGTGGTTGAGCAGTTCTTC
d_call: NA; j_call: TRBJ1-2; clone_size: many; v_call: TRBV5-1; cdr3_aa: CASSLEGGTAYGYTF; cdr3_nt: TGCGCCAGCAGCTTGGAGGGCGGGACGGCATATGGCTACACCTTC
d_call: TRBD1; j_call: TRBJ2-5; clone_size: many; v_call: TRBV9; cdr3_aa: CASSVSQGAETQYF; cdr3_nt: TGTGCCAGCAGCGTATCACAGGGGGCCGAGACCCAGTACTTC
d_call: NA; j_call: TRBJ2-7; clone_size: many; v_call: TRBV25-1; cdr3_aa: CASMSGYEQYF; cdr3_nt: TGTGCCAGCATGAGCGGCTACGAGCAGTACTTC
d_call: NA; j_call: TRBJ2-7; clone_size: many; v_call: TRBV20-1; cdr3_aa: CSARDSGRADEQYF; cdr3_nt: TGCAGTGCTAGAGATTCGGGGCGCGCCGACGAGCAGTACTTC
d_call: TRBD1; j_call: TRBJ1-1; clone_size: NA; v_call: TRBV5-4; cdr3_aa: CASSLQGGNTEAFF; cdr3_nt: TGTGCCAGCAGCTTACAGGGGGGGAACACTGAAGCTTTCTTT
d_call: TRBD2; j_call: TRBJ2-1; clone_size: many; v_call: TRBV12-3/TRBV12-4; cdr3_aa: CASSWGGTGYNEQFF; cdr3_nt: TGTGCCAGCAGTTGGGGGGGGACTGGGTACAATGAGCAGTTCTTC
d_call: NA; j_call: TRBJ1-2; clone_size: many; v_call: TRBV4-2; cdr3_aa: CASSQDLGYGYTF; cdr3_nt: TGTGCCAGCAGCCAAGATCTGGGATACGGCTACACCTTC
d_call: TRBD2; j_call: TRBJ2-2; clone_size: many; v_call: TRBV7-8; cdr3_aa: CASSYGLAGPGELFF; cdr3_nt: TGTGCCAGCAGCTACGGACTAGCGGGACCCGGGGAGCTGTTTTTT
d_call: NA; j_call: TRBJ2-1; clone_size: many; v_call: TRBV11-2; cdr3_aa: CASSLVATPYNEQFF; cdr3_nt: TGTGCCAGCAGCTTAGTGGCAACCCCCTACAATGAGCAGTTCTTC
d_call: NA; j_call: TRBJ2-7; clone_size: many; v_call: TRBV15; cdr3_aa: CATSRGDSYEQYF; cdr3_nt: TGTGCCACCAGCAGAGGCGACAGTTACGAGCAGTACTTC
d_call: TRBD1; j_call: TRBJ2-5; clone_size: many; v_call: TRBV10-3; cdr3_aa: CAISDGTGGATQYF; cdr3_nt: TGTGCCATCAGTGATGGGACAGGGGGCGCGACCCAGTACTTC
d_call: NA; j_call: TRBJ1-5; clone_size: few; v_call: TRBV10-3; cdr3_aa: CAIGPERNQPQHF; cdr3_nt: TGTGCCATCGGCCCTGAGCGCAATCAGCCCCAGCATTTT
d_call: NA; j_call: TRBJ1-2; clone_size: many; v_call: TRBV29-1; cdr3_aa: CSVVAGALANYGYTF; cdr3_nt: TGCAGCGTTGTGGCAGGGGCCCTAGCTAACTATGGCTACACCTTC
d_call: NA; j_call: TRBJ2-7; clone_size: medium-sized; v_call: TRBV6-5; cdr3_aa: CASSYSSTAGYEQYF; cdr3_nt: TGTGCCAGCAGTTACTCTTCGACGGCAGGTTACGAGCAGTACTTC
d_call: TRBD1; j_call: TRBJ2-1; clone_size: many; v_call: TRBV11-1; cdr3_aa: CASRLDRVGNEQFF; cdr3_nt: TGTGCCAGCAGATTGGACAGGGTGGGCAATGAGCAGTTCTTC
d_call: NA; j_call: TRBJ1-3; clone_size: few; v_call: TRBV30; cdr3_aa: CAWSTQGLAGNTIYF; cdr3_nt: TGTGCCTGGAGTACTCAGGGGCTGGCTGGAAACACCATATATTTT
d_call: NA; j_call: TRBJ2-5; clone_size: many; v_call: TRBV7-2; cdr3_aa: CASSLAGVKIRTQYF; cdr3_nt: TGTGCCAGCAGCTTAGCGGGAGTGAAGATAAGGACCCAGTACTTC
d_call: NA; j_call: TRBJ2-6; clone_size: many; v_call: TRBV14; cdr3_aa: CASSLRMGSGANVLTF; cdr3_nt: TGTGCCAGCAGCCTAAGGATGGGGTCTGGGGCCAACGTCCTGACTTTC
d_call: TRBD1; j_call: TRBJ1-5; clone_size: many; v_call: TRBV6-1; cdr3_aa: CASTQGAGQPQHF; cdr3_nt: TGTGCCAGCACCCAGGGGGCAGGTCAGCCCCAGCATTTT
d_call: TRBD1; j_call: TRBJ2-7; clone_size: few; v_call: TRBV7-8; cdr3_aa: CASSSLSGTGTYEQYF; cdr3_nt: TGTGCCAGCAGCTCGTTGTCCGGGACAGGGACCTACGAGCAGTACTTC
d_call: NA; j_call: TRBJ2-5; clone_size: many; v_call: TRBV4-1; cdr3_aa: CASSQEGGRGETQYF; cdr3_nt: TGCGCCAGCAGCCAAGAAGGCGGAAGAGGTGAGACCCAGTACTTC
d_call: TRBD1; j_call: TRBJ2-5; clone_size: many; v_call: TRBV7-2; cdr3_aa: CASSLGQGAQETQYF; cdr3_nt: TGTGCCAGCAGCCTAGGGCAGGGGGCTCAAGAGACCCAGTACTTC
d_call: NA; j_call: TRBJ1-5; clone_size: many; v_call: TRBV4-2; cdr3_aa: CASSQAGSNQPQHF; cdr3_nt: TGTGCCAGCAGCCAAGCAGGGTCCAATCAGCCCCAGCATTTT
d_call: NA; j_call: TRBJ1-1; clone_size: many; v_call: TRBV3-1; cdr3_aa: CASSPTVGTEAFF; cdr3_nt: TGTGCCAGCAGCCCCACAGTGGGCACTGAAGCTTTCTTT
d_call: TRBD2; j_call: TRBJ2-5; clone_size: many; v_call: TRBV20-1; cdr3_aa: CSASLGLAGVGETQYF; cdr3_nt: TGCAGTGCTAGCCTGGGACTAGCGGGAGTAGGGGAGACCCAGTACTTC
d_call: TRBD2; j_call: TRBJ2-3; clone_size: many; v_call: TRBV20-1; cdr3_aa: CSAPYRRGEGDTQYF; cdr3_nt: TGCAGTGCTCCTTACCGACGGGGGGAAGGAGATACGCAGTATTTT
d_call: NA; j_call: TRBJ1-1; clone_size: many; v_call: TRBV7-2; cdr3_aa: CASSLSVQRGSEAFF; cdr3_nt: TGTGCCAGCAGCTTATCGGTTCAACGGGGGTCTGAAGCTTTCTTT